The subject of this entry is one T cell receptor (beta chain). This sample is drawn from a study of cytomegalovirus exposure and HLA in healthy donors. The CDR3 is 15 residues long. With 8 bases removed from V and 0 bases from J, the gap between germline ends came to 16 bases. The V gene's germline CDR1 is LGHNT and CDR2 FRNRAP. 13 Jbeta primers and 60 Vbeta primers were used for the PCR. Generated by immunoSEQ multiplex PCR, the TCRdb table keeps only in-frame clones and is missing some. The sample comprises some 150,000 clones, about three quarters of which are singletons, and over 4% rests with the top ten.

The receptor was derived from a man aged 50 to 60 in good health and CMV-seropositive. This chain links TRBV12-5 with TRBJ2-5, with a weak D call TRBD2 (6 bases). Sequenced: PBMCs. The CDR3: CASQSGGAYQETQYF. The CDR3 coding sequence is TGTGCTAGTCAAAGCGGCGGGGCCTACCAAGAGACCCAGTACTTC.